This T cell receptor (beta chain) was recovered during a study of identifying expanded T cells in peripheral blood. Notes on the study in general: Approximately 1.2 clones differed between technical replicates, versus about 15 and 19 over time.

Concerning this clone itself: Its antigen is not known.

Germline V CDR1 and CDR2: MDHEN, SYDVKM. CDR3 length equals 16 residues. Between the trimmed V and J ends, which lost 6 bases and 1 base, there was a span of 17 bases. This table comes from immunoSEQ multiplex PCR, and its TCRdb copy is limited to in-frame clones, with some not included. The profile shows under 95,000 clones, 89% of them singletons. The sequence was obtained from a person aged 18-70 years in good health. Sequencing used blood. The genes are TRBV28 and TRBJ2-3, with D tentatively TRBD2 (6 bases). CDR3 coding DNA: TGTGCCAGCAGCCGCTGGGACTGGGGGGGCACAGATACGCAGTATTTT. This codes for CASSRWDWGGTDTQYF. Full variable domain (outside the CDR3, taken from reference TRBV28 and TRBJ2-3): DVKVTQSSRYLVKRTGEKVFLECVQDMDHENMFWYRQDPGLGLRLIYFSYDVKMKEKGDIPEGYSVSREKKERFSLILESASTNQTSMYLCASSRWDWGGTDTQYFGPGTRLTVL.